This TCR beta chain comes out of a study of T cell responses to AZD1222 COVID-19 vaccine. Only in-frame clones appear in the TCRdb table, and some are missing; sequencing was by immunoSEQ multiplex PCR. The data show 95,000 to 150,000 clones, 80% to 90% seen once. CDR1 and CDR2 (germline): SEHNR, FQNEAQ (reference sequence). This CDR3 contains 13 residues. Deletions cut 5 bases from V and 5 bases from J, with 12 bases between. The genes are TRBV7-9 and TRBJ2-5; tentatively, D is TRBD2 (6 bases). Source: peripheral blood, taken on day 0 of AZD1222 vaccination. This receptor was taken from an adult in good health. CDR3 bases: TGTGCCAGCAGCGTTGGGACTGTTGAGACCCAGTACTTC. Amino acid sequence: CASSVGTVETQYF.